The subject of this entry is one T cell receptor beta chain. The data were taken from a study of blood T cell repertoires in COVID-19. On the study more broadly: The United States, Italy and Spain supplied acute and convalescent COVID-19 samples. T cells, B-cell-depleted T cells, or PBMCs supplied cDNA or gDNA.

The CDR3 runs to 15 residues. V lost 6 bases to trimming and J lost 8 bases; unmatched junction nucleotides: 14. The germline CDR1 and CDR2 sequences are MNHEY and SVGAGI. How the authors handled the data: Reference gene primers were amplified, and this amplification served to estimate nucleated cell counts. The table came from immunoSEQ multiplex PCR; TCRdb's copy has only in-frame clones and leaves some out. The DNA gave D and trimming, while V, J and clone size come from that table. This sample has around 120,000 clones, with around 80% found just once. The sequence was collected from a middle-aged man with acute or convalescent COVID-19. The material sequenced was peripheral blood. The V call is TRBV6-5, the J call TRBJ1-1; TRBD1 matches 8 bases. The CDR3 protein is CASSPLRRGQIEAFF. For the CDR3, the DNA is TGTGCCAGCAGCCCCCTGCGCAGGGGGCAAATAGAAGCTTTCTTT.